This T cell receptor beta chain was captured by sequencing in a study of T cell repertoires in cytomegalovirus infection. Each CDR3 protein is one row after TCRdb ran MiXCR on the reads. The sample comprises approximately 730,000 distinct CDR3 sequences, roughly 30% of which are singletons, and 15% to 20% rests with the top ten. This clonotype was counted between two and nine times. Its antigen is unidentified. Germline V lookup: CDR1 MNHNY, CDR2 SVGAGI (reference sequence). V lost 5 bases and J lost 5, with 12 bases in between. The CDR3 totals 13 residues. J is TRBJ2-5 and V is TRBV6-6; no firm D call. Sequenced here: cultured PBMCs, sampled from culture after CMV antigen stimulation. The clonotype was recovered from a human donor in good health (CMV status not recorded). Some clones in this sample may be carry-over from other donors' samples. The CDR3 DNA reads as TGTGCCAGCAGTCCCGGTTGGGATGAGACCCAGTACTTC. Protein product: CASSPGWDETQYF.